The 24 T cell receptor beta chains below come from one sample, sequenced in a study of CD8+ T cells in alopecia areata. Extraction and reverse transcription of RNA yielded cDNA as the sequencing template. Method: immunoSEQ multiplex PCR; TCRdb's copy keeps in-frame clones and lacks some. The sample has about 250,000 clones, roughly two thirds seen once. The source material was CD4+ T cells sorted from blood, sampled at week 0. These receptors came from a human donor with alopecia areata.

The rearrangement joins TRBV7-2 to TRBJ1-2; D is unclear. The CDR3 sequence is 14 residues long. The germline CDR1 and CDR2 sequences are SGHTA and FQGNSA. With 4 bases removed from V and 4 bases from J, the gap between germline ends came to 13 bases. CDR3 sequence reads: CASSSGRTAYGYTF. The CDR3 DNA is TGTGCCAGCAGCTCCGGACGGACTGCCTATGGCTACACCTTC.

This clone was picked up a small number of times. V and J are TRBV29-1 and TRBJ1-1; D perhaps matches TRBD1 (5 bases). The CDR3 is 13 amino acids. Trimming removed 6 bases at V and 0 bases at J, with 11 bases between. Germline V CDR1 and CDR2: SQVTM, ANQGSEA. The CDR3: CSVRGTVNTEAFF. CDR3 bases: TGCAGCGTCCGCGGGACGGTGAACACTGAAGCTTTCTTT.

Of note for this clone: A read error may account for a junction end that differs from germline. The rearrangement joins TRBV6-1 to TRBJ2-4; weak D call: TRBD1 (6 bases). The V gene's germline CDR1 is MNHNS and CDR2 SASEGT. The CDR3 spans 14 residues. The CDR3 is CAISGDRDTNIQYF. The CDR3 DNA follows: TGTGCCATCAGTGGAGATAGGGACACAAACATTCAGTACTTC.

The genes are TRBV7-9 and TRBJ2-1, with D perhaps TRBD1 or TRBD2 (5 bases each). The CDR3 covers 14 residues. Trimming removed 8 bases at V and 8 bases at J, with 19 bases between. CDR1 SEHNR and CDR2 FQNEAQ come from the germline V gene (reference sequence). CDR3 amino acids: CASSPKGRDHEQFF. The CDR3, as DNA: TGTGCCAGCTCCCCCAAGGGAAGGGACCATGAGCAGTTCTTC.

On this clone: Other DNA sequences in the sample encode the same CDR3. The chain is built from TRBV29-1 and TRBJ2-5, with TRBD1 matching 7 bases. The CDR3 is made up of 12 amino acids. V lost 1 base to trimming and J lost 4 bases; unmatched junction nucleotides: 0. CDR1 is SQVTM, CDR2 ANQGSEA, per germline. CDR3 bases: TGCAGCGTTGAAGCAGGGGGAGAGACCCAGTACTTC. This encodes CSVEAGGETQYF.

CDR3 region: CASSLDTGPGELFF. The CDR3 DNA reads as TGCGCCAGCAGCTTGGATACAGGGCCCGGGGAGCTGTTTTTT. The chain joins TRBV5-1 to TRBJ2-2; D possibly corresponds to TRBD1 (6 bases). The germline gives CDR1 SGHRS, CDR2 YFSETQ. This CDR3 is built from 14 residues. The germline V and J ends were trimmed by 0 bases and 6 bases, with 9 bases remaining between them. Looking up the rest from reference TRBV5-1 and TRBJ2-2 gives the full variable domain: KAGVTQTPRYLIKTRGQQVTLSCSPISGHRSVSWYQQTPGQGLQFLFEYFSETQRNKGNFPGRFSGRQFSNSRSEMNVSTLELGDSALYLCASSLDTGPGELFFGEGSRLTVL.

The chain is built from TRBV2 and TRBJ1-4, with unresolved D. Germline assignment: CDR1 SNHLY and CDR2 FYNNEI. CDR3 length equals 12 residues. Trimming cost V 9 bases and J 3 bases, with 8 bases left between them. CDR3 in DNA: TGTGCCAGTCGAGGAGCTAATGAAAAACTGTTTTTT. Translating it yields CASRGANEKLFF.

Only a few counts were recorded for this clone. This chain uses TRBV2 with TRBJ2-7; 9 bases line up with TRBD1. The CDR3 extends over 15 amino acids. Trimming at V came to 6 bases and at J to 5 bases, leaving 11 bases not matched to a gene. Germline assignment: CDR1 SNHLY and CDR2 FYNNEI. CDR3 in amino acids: CASSLTGGRTNEQYF. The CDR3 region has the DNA TGTGCCAGCAGCCTGACAGGGGGGCGGACTAACGAGCAGTACTTC.

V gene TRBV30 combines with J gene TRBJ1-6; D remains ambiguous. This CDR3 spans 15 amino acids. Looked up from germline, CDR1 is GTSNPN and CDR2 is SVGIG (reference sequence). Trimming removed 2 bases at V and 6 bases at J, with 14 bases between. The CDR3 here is CAWSLAGPANSPLHF. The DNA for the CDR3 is TGTGCCTGGAGTCTTGCAGGTCCAGCTAATTCACCCCTCCACTTT.

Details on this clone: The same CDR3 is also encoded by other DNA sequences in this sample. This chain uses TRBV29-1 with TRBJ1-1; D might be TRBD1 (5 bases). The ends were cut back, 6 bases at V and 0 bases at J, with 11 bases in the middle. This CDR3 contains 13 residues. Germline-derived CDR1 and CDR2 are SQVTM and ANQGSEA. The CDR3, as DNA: TGCAGCGTCGAGGCGGGGGTGAACACTGAAGCTTTCTTT. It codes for CSVEAGVNTEAFF.

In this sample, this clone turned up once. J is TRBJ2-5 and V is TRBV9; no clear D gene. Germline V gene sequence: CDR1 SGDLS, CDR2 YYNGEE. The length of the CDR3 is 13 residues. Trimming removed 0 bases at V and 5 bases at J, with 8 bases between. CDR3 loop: CASSVGPRETQYF. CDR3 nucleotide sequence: TGTGCCAGCAGCGTAGGCCCTCGGGAGACCCAGTACTTC. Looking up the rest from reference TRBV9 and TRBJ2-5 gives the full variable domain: DSGVTQTPKHLITATGQRVTLRCSPRSGDLSVYWYQQSLDQGLQFLIQYYNGEERAKGNILERFSAQQFPDLHSELNLSSLELGDSALYFCASSVGPRETQYFGPGTRLLVL.

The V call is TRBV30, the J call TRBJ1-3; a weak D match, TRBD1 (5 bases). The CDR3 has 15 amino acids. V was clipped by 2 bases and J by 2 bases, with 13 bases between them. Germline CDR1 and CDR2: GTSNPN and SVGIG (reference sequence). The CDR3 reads CAWSYLTAAGNTIYF. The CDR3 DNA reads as TGTGCCTGGAGTTACCTGACAGCCGCTGGAAACACCATATATTTT.

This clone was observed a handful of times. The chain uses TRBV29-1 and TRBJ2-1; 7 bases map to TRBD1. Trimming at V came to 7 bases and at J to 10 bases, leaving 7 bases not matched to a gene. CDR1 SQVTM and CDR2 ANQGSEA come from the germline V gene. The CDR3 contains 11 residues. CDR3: CSGEQGYEQFF. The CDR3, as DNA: TGCAGCGGGGAACAGGGGTACGAGCAGTTCTTC.

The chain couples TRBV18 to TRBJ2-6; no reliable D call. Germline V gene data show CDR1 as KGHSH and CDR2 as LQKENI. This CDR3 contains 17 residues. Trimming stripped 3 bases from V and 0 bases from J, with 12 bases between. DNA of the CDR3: TGTGCCAGCTCACCGTGGTTGGGCGACTCTGGGGCCAACGTCCTGACTTTC. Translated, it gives CASSPWLGDSGANVLTF.

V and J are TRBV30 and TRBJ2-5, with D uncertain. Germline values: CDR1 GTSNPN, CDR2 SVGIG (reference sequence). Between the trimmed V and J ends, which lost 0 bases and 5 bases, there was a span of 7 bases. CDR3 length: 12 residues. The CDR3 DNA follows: TGTGCCTGGAGTGTAATGGTGGAGACCCAGTACTTC. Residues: CAWSVMVETQYF.

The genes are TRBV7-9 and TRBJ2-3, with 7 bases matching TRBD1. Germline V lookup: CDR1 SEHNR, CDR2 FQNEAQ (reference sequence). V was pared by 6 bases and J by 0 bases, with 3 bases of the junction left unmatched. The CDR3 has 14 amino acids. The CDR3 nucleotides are TGTGCCAGCAGGTCGGGACAGAGCACAGATACGCAGTATTTT. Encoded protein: CASRSGQSTDTQYF.

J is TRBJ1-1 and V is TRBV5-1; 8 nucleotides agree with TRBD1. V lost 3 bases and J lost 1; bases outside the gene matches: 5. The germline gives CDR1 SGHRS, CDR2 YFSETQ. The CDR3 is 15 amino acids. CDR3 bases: TGCGCCAGCAGCTCTCTCGGACAGGGGAACACTGAAGCTTTCTTT. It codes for CASSSLGQGNTEAFF.

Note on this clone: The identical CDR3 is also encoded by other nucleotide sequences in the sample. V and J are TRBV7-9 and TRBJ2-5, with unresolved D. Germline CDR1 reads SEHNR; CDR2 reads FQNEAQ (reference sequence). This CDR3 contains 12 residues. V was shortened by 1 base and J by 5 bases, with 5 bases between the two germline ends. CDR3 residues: CASSLVGETQYF. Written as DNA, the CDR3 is TGTGCCAGCAGCTTAGTCGGGGAGACCCAGTACTTC.

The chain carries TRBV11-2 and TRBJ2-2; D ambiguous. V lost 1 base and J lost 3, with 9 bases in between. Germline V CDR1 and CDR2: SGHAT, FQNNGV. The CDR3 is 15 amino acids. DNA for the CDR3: TGTGCCAGCAGCTTAGCAGGTCCCCACACCGGGGAGCTGTTTTTT. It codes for CASSLAGPHTGELFF.

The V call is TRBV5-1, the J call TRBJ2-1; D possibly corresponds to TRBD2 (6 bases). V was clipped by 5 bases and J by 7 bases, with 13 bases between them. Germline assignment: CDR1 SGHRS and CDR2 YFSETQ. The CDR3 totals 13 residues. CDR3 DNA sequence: TGCGCCAGCAGGTTCGGGAGTGTTAATGAGCAGTTCTTC. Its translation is CASRFGSVNEQFF.

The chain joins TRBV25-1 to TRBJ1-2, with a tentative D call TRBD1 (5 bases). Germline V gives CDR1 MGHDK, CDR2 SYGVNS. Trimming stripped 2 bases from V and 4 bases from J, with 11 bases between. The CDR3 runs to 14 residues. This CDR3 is CASSEIPGSYGYTF. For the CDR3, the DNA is TGTGCCAGCAGTGAAATCCCAGGGAGCTATGGCTACACCTTC.

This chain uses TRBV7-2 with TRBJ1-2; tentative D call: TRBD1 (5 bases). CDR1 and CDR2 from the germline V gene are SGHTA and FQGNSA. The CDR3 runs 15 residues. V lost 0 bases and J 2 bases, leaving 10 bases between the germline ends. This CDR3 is CASSLAAGQNYGYTF. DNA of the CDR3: TGTGCCAGCAGCTTAGCGGCAGGACAAAACTATGGCTACACCTTC.

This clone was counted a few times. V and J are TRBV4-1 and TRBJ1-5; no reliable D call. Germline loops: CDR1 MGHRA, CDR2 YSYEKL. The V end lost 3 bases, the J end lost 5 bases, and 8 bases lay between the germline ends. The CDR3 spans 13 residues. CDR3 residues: CASSQASHQPQHF. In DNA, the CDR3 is TGCGCCAGCAGCCAGGCGTCGCATCAGCCCCAGCATTTT.

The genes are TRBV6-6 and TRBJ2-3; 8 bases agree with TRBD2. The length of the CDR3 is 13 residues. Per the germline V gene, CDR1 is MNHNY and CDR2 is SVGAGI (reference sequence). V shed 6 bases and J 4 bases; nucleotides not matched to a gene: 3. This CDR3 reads CASSRGGPDTQYF. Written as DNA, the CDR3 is TGTGCCAGCAGCCGGGGGGGCCCAGATACGCAGTATTTT.